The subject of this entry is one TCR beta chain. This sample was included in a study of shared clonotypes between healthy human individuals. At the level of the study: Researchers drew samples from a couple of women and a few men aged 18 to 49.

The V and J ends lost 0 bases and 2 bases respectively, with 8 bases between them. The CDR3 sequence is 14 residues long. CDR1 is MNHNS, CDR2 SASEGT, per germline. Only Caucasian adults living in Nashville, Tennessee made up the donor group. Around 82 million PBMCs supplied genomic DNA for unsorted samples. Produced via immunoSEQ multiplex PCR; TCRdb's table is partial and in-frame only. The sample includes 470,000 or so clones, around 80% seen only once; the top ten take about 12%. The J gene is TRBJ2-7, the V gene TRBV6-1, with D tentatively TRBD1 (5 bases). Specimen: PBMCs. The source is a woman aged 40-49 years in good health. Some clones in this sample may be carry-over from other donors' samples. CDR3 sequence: CASSEAYRTYEQYF. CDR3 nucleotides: TGTGCCAGCAGTGAAGCCTACAGGACCTACGAGCAGTACTTC.